This TCR beta chain was profiled in a study of blood T cell repertoires in COVID-19. Repertoires were generated with immunoSEQ multiplex PCR, while TCRdb's copy carries only in-frame clones and drops some. The sample contains more than 150,000 clones, more than 85% of which appear only once. Germline CDR1 reads SGHTA; CDR2 reads FQGNSA. The trim removed 5 bases at V and 2 bases at J, leaving 10 bases unmatched. This CDR3 has 16 residues. Material for sequencing was peripheral blood. V gene TRBV7-2 combines with J gene TRBJ2-3; 7 bases fit TRBD2. This TCR was sampled from a woman aged 70-85 years with acute or convalescent COVID-19. The CDR3 here is CASSPDGTTYTDTQYF. The CDR3 DNA follows: TGTGCCAGCAGCCCAGACGGGACTACCTACACAGATACGCAGTATTTT.